The following is a TCR beta chain sequence with its context. The antigen is not known. This sample was taken from a study of a mutant IDH1 vaccine in newly diagnosed glioma. Study-level background: Earlier care involved radiotherapy, temozolomide, or both, and the majority received both. Held at week 35, visit V12 was the safety follow-up, and visit V13 followed at week 47.

Clones were sequenced by immunoSEQ multiplex PCR, and TCRdb holds only the in-frame ones, with some missing. This repertoire shows tens of thousands of clones, under 85% found once; its top ten account for more than 3%. Time point indicated: week 47, end of study. It was 300 ug of mutant IDH1 20-mer peptide that made up each vaccine dose, given with topical imiquimod. There were new WHO grade 3 or 4 astrocytomas in the donors, and these were IDH1-mutant and ATRX-lost. The V segment lost 6 bases and the J segment 1 base; nucleotides outside the gene matches: 5. CDR3 length: 14 amino acids. The germline V gene encodes CDR1 MNHEY and CDR2 SVGAGI.

The V call is TRBV6-5, the J call TRBJ2-5; 7 bases fit TRBD1. The specimen was PBMCs, collected from a glioma patient whose treatment included an IDH1 peptide vaccine. The source is a man between 25 and 39 years old with glioma. The CDR3 DNA sequence: TGTGCCAGCAGGTCCCGGACAGGCCAAGAGACCCAGTACTTC. Amino acids: CASRSRTGQETQYF.